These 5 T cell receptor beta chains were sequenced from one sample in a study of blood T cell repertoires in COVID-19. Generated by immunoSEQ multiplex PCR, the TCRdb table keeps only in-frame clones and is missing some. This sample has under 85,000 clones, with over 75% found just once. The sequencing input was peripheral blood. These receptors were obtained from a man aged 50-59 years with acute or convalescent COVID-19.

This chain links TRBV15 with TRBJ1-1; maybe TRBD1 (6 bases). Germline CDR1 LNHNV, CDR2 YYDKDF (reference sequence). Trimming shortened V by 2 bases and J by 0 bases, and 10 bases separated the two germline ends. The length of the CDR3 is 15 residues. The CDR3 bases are TGTGCCACCAGCAGATATGGACAGTTGAACACTGAAGCTTTCTTT. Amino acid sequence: CATSRYGQLNTEAFF.

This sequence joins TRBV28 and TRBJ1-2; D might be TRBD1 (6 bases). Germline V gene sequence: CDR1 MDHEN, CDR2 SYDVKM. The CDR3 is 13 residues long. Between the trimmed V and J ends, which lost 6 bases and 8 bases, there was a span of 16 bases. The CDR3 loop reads CASSLGAMGGYTF. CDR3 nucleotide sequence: TGTGCCAGCAGCCTGGGGGCGATGGGGGGCTACACCTTC.

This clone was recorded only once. In nucleotides, the CDR3 is TGTGCCAGCAGGCGGGGGACAGGCTCCTACGAGCAGTACTTC. Its protein is CASRRGTGSYEQYF. V usage is TRBV6-5 and J usage is TRBJ2-7; a possible D gene is TRBD1 (8 bases). Germline V lookup: CDR1 MNHEY, CDR2 SVGAGI. The CDR3 is 14 residues long. Trimming left V 6 bases short and J 0 bases short, with 12 bases between.

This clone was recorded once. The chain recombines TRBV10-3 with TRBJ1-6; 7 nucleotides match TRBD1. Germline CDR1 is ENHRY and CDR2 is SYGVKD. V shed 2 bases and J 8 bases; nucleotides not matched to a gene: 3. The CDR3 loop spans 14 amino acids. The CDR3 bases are TGTGCCATCAGTGAGGGGACAGCGTATTCACCCCTCCACTTT. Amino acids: CAISEGTAYSPLHF.

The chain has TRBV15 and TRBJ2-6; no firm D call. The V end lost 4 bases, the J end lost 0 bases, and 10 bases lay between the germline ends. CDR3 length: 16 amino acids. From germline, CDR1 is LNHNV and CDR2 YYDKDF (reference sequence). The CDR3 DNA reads TGTGCCACCAGCAAGAACAGAAACTCTGGGGCCAACGTCCTGACTTTC. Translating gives CATSKNRNSGANVLTF.